This TCR beta chain appears in the sequencing data of a study of molecular identifiers for immune sequencing clone quantification (dated by TCRdb to about 2018). Context from the whole study: In a replicate experiment, RNA from about 20,000 or 100,000 naive CD8 T cells was split into five aliquots, four of which were sequenced. This methods study used CD8 T cells to benchmark TCR RNA copy counting and molecular-identifier clustering-based TCR repertoire sequencing (MIDCIRS). On the study overall, not on this receptor specifically: Identical TCR molecules sharing a barcode could cause highly expanded clone sizes to be underestimated. A single cell's worth of spiked-in Jurkat TCR RNA was reported detectable even among about 1.1 million naive CD8 T cells. In CMV-specific effector cells, over 99% of molecules were held by clones above 20 RNA copies, whereas under 1% of molecules were held by such clones in naive cells. When barcode sub-clustering was left out, chimeric consensus sequences inflated TCR diversity, with chimeras reaching as high as 47%. Spiked-in Jurkat TCR RNA (roughly 10 copies' worth), which is not part of the donor repertoire, was contained in the naive libraries. Modeling gave around 3 recovered TCR RNA copies per cell versus 8 to 10 by digital PCR, implying about 30% capture efficiency.

This clonotype showed up many times. It has no known antigen specificity. Per-base quality was not reported, and no clone a single base away is much larger than it. Library preparation was by PCR. Reads for this sample came from a NextSeq 500. Bulk TCR libraries were made following a previously described method, with the TCR primers given in Table S5. Purification of total RNA was performed with the Qiagen AllPrep DNA/RNA kit. Before any analysis, reads coming from multiple sequencing runs of the same library were combined into one pool. As for the authors' bioinformatics: Only reads with exact TCR constant sequence were kept, trimmed to 150 nt, and grouped by their 12-nt molecular barcodes. Reads inside each barcode group were sub-clustered using a 15% Levenshtein threshold, and a quality-weighted consensus sequence was constructed for each RNA molecule. Non-functional sequences were removed, as were lower-count sequences one edit away from another. Barcode sub-clusters with fewer than 20% of the maximum read count were removed, based on fitting two negative binomial distributions. Using fastp trimming at Q25 and MiXCR clonotype assembly, TCRdb reanalyzed the public sequencing data and kept in-frame beta chains. Every CDR3 protein is listed once, alongside the most common genes and DNA of its rows. V and J calls and clone size were set by TCRdb, not the authors. Across this sample there are 400,000 to 600,000 distinct CDR3 sequences, with around 23% seen only once. The top ten constitute under 0.85% of the sample.

Libraries of naive CD8 T cells were built from approximately 20,000 to 980,000 sorted cells, with 10%, 30% or 50% of the purified RNA used. On a BD FACSAria II, naive CD8 T cells were FACS-sorted as CD8+CD4-CCR7+CD45RA+ and collected into RLT Plus buffer. Nine to eleven TCR copies' worth of Jurkat RNA were spiked into roughly 19,000-1,000,000 naive CD8 T cell samples to test detection sensitivity. CD8 T cells were enriched using RosetteSep CD8+ T Cell Enrichment Cocktail and Ficoll-Paque, and the enriched cells then underwent ACK red cell lysis. The source of this sequence is a human donor in good health. Some libraries in this study had Jurkat cell RNA spiked in. Sequenced input: naive CD8+ T cells from blood, with Jurkat cell RNA spiked in. This sample's cell subset or site label indicates: FACS-sorted CD8+CD4-CCR7+CD45RA+ naive T cells.

The DNA is as follows: TGCAGCGTCGGCGGAACTAGCGGGATGTACGAGCAGTACTTC. Its amino acids are CSVGGTSGMYEQYF. The chain links TRBV29-1 with TRBJ2-7, and 10 junctional nucleotides match TRBD2. Trimming takes 6 bases off V and 4 bases off J; junction bases not matched to a gene: 9. In the germline V gene, CDR1 corresponds to SQVTM and CDR2 to ANQGSEA. The CDR3 measures 14 amino acids from cysteine to phenylalanine. The kept DNA is CDR3 alone, 42 bases in frame from the first base.